A single T cell receptor beta chain is shown here with its context. What it binds is not known. The record originates from a study of vaccination and CD4 T cells after COVID-19. Treatment denoted: roughly ten-day PBMC culture with coronavirus spike peptide pools or control peptides (ViraFEST assay). Germline values: CDR1 DFQATT, CDR2 SNEGSKA (reference sequence). V lost 2 bases, J lost 0 bases, and 15 bases lay in between. CDR3 length: 16 amino acids. With the Oncomine TCR Beta short-read assay, DNA from cultured CD4+ T cells was sequenced. In TCRdb, the PCR reads were re-called with MiXCR into one record per CDR3 protein. The sample holds roughly 12,000 distinct CDR3 sequences, roughly 50% seen once.

The receptor was isolated from a human donor who had recovered from COVID-19. Sequenced input: CD4+ T cells from blood, cultured in vitro. The chain is built from TRBV20-1 and TRBJ2-3, with a possible D match to TRBD2 (6 bases). CDR3 loop: CSARPPGETSTDTQYF. CDR3 bases: TGCAGTGCTAGACCCCCGGGAGAAACTAGCACAGATACGCAGTATTTT.